Listed below are T cell receptor beta chains from one sample, sequenced in a study of control samples from healthy donors and cancer patients. Only in-frame clones appear in the TCRdb table, and some are missing; sequencing was by immunoSEQ multiplex PCR. The sample carries around 150,000 clones, around nine tenths recorded once. The sample taken for sequencing was blood. These TCRs come from a young man in good health. Both conserved end residues are part of each CDR3. Fields, in order: J gene, clone size, D gene, V gene, CDR3 protein, CDR3 DNA. The D gene is left open where the match is weak. The size of a clone is reported for some rows only, either as once, few or many, or as a class for expanded clones.

TRBJ2-7,.,.,TRBV21-1,CASKQGLAQLYEQYF,TGTGCCAGCAAACAGGGACTAGCGCAACTCTACGAGCAGTACTTC
TRBJ1-5,.,TRBD1,TRBV6-5,CASKGTGRTQPQHF,TGTGCCAGCAAAGGGACAGGGCGTACTCAGCCCCAGCATTTT
TRBJ1-2,.,.,TRBV11-2,CASSLAWTKDGYTF,TGTGCCAGCAGCTTAGCGTGGACAAAGGATGGCTACACCTTC
TRBJ2-3,few,TRBD2,TRBV6-5,CASRPGGLGTDTQYF,TGTGCCAGCAGACCGGGGGGGCTAGGAACAGATACGCAGTATTTT
TRBJ1-2,.,.,TRBV25-1,CASSELGTVNYGYTF,TGTGCCAGCAGTGAATTGGGGACGGTTAACTATGGCTACACCTTC
TRBJ1-1,.,.,TRBV11-2,CASSLSPEAFF,TGTGCCAGCAGCTTGTCCCCTGAAGCTTTCTTT
TRBJ2-7,.,.,TRBV11-3,CASGGQLVNEQYF,TGTGCCAGCGGTGGACAGCTGGTCAACGAGCAGTACTTC
TRBJ2-1,.,TRBD2,TRBV11-3,CASSLGGSSGRAEEQFF,TGTGCCAGCAGCTTAGGTGGATCTAGCGGGAGGGCCGAAGAGCAGTTCTTC
TRBJ2-5,.,.,TRBV7-2,CASSLGGGPQETQYF,TGTGCCAGCAGCTTAGGTGGGGGCCCCCAAGAGACCCAGTACTTC
TRBJ1-1,.,.,TRBV2,CASSDERRGTEAFF,TGTGCCAGCAGTGATGAACGTAGGGGGACTGAAGCTTTCTTT
TRBJ1-1,.,.,TRBV11-2,CASSLDRVFSEAFF,TGTGCCAGCAGCTTAGACAGGGTCTTCTCTGAAGCTTTCTTT
TRBJ2-1,.,.,TRBV24-1,CATSAQGSGRDEQFF,TGTGCCACCAGTGCTCAGGGGTCCGGGCGTGATGAGCAGTTCTTC
TRBJ1-1,.,.,TRBV7-9,CASSPWTVNTEAFF,TGTGCCAGCAGCCCATGGACGGTGAACACTGAAGCTTTCTTT
TRBJ1-3,.,.,TRBV7-9,CASSAEGGPGNTIYF,TGTGCCAGCAGCGCCGAGGGGGGGCCTGGAAACACCATATATTTT
TRBJ1-3,.,.,TRBV12-3/TRBV12-4,CASSWGSGNTIYF,TGTGCCAGCAGTTGGGGATCTGGAAACACCATATATTTT
TRBJ1-1,.,.,TRBV2,CASMYGDMNTEAFF,TGTGCCAGCATGTACGGGGATATGAACACTGAAGCTTTCTTT
TRBJ1-4,.,.,TRBV28,CASLHTRGGSGEKLFF,TGTGCCAGCCTCCATACCCGAGGGGGGTCGGGTGAAAAACTGTTTTTT
TRBJ1-2,.,.,TRBV28,CASSSPAPNYGYTF,TGTGCCAGCAGTAGTCCAGCCCCTAACTATGGCTACACCTTC
TRBJ2-7,.,.,TRBV27,CASSLAVTAGEQYF,TGTGCCAGCAGTTTAGCGGTGACAGCAGGCGAGCAGTACTTC
TRBJ2-5,.,.,TRBV4-3,CASSQDLGGTHLETQYF,TGCGCCAGCAGCCAAGATCTAGGTGGGACTCACTTAGAGACCCAGTACTTC
TRBJ2-1,.,TRBD2,TRBV11-2,CASSFVAGAISYNEQFF,TGTGCCAGCAGCTTCGTAGCGGGGGCCATCTCCTACAATGAGCAGTTCTTC
TRBJ1-5,once,TRBD1,TRBV5-1,CASSGDRASNQPQHF,TGCGCCAGCAGCGGGGACAGGGCTAGCAATCAGCCCCAGCATTTT
TRBJ2-7,.,TRBD1,TRBV19,CASSLPGQVYEQYF,TGTGCCAGTAGTTTGCCGGGACAGGTCTACGAGCAGTACTTC
TRBJ1-2,.,.,TRBV24-1,CATSDLIGDGYTF,TGTGCCACCAGTGATTTAATAGGGGACGGCTACACCTTC
TRBJ2-1,.,.,TRBV27,CASSLRLAANEQFF,TGTGCCAGCAGTTTAAGGCTAGCAGCCAATGAGCAGTTCTTC
TRBJ1-2,.,.,TRBV6-5,CASSRTDSGYGYTF,TGTGCCAGCAGTCGGACAGACTCGGGCTATGGCTACACCTTC
TRBJ2-7,.,TRBD2,TRBV6-2/TRBV6-3,CASSRTSGYEQYF,TGTGCCAGCAGTAGGACTAGCGGGTACGAGCAGTACTTC
TRBJ1-4,.,.,TRBV21-1,CARLTGSNEKLFF,TGTGCCAGACTCACGGGGTCGAATGAAAAACTGTTTTTT
TRBJ1-5,once,.,TRBV5-1,CASSLGYGFYQPQHF,TGCGCCAGCAGCTTGGGATACGGGTTTTACCAGCCCCAGCATTTT
TRBJ2-7,.,.,TRBV7-2,CASSLGHGSSEQYF,TGTGCCAGCAGCCTGGGGCACGGGAGTTCCGAGCAGTACTTC
TRBJ1-1,.,TRBD1,TRBV6-2/TRBV6-3,CASSTGVGTEAFF,TGTGCCAGCAGTACAGGGGTTGGCACTGAAGCTTTCTTT